These 22 T cell receptor beta chains came from one sample sequenced in a study of OX40 agonist ivuxolimab in advanced cancers. Clones were read by immunoSEQ multiplex PCR, and TCRdb kept only the in-frame ones, dropping some. The sample carries 72,000 or so clones, roughly 80% recorded once. Sequences were derived from CD4+ or CD8+ T cells sorted from blood, sampled in a trial of the OX40 agonist ivuxolimab. The receptors here all came from an adult with an advanced solid tumor such as melanoma, head and neck, liver or kidney cancer.

The chain joins TRBV29-1 to TRBJ1-2; D not certain. Germline V CDR1 and CDR2: SQVTM, ANQGSEA. The length of the CDR3 is 14 residues. Trimming left V 6 bases short and J 0 bases short, with 14 bases between. The CDR3 is CSVPNRGSNYGYTF. The DNA of the CDR3 is TGCAGCGTGCCTAACAGAGGCTCTAACTATGGCTACACCTTC.

This clone came up once. V and J are TRBV28 and TRBJ1-2; D gene ambiguous. The CDR3 length is 15 residues. Germline loops: CDR1 MDHEN, CDR2 SYDVKM. With 5 bases removed from V and 0 bases from J, the gap between germline ends came to 13 bases. CDR3 in DNA: TGTGCCAGCAGTAAAAGGACCGCGTCTAACTATGGCTACACCTTC. Translating it yields CASSKRTASNYGYTF.

On this clone: Compared with germline, one end of the junction differs, possibly owing to a read error. In DNA, the CDR3 is TGCGCCAGCAGCAGCGGGGGTGCGAAAACCGGGGAGCTGTTTTTT. It encodes CASSSGGAKTGELFF. This chain uses TRBV5-1 with TRBJ2-2; 8 bases align to TRBD2. The CDR3 spans 15 residues. The germline V gene has CDR1 SGHRS and CDR2 YFSETQ.

V and J are TRBV14 and TRBJ1-2; no clear D gene. The V end lost 4 bases, the J end lost 4 bases, and 13 bases lay between the germline ends. Germline V lookup: CDR1 SGHDN, CDR2 FVKESK. CDR3 length: 14 residues. In DNA form, the CDR3 reads TGTGCCAGCAGCCGCACCGGCGGGGTCTATGGCTACACCTTC. Translated: CASSRTGGVYGYTF.

This clone was seen only once. The V and J genes are TRBV2 and TRBJ2-1; 7 bases align to TRBD2. CDR3 size: 14 residues. Germline V gives CDR1 SNHLY, CDR2 FYNNEI. With 3 bases clipped from V and 8 bases from J, the junction kept 7 bases outside the gene matches. CDR3 amino acids: CASSESSGSDEQFF. In DNA, the CDR3 is TGTGCCAGCAGTGAGTCTAGCGGAAGCGATGAGCAGTTCTTC.

The genes are TRBV28 and TRBJ1-1; no reliable D call. This CDR3 has 13 residues. Trimming removed 4 bases from V and 11 bases from J, with 17 bases in between. Germline V gene lookup returns CDR1 MDHEN and CDR2 SYDVKM. CDR3 in amino acids: CASSSLNWIRAFF. The CDR3 nucleotides are TGTGCCAGCAGTTCCTTAAACTGGATCCGGGCTTTCTTT.

This rearrangement joins TRBV2 to TRBJ1-1; no definite D call. Trimming took 6 bases from V and 0 from J, leaving 11 bases between them. Germline CDR1 is SNHLY and CDR2 is FYNNEI. This CDR3 is built from 14 residues. Here the CDR3 reads CASRWIQMNTEAFF. CDR3 DNA sequence: TGTGCCAGCAGGTGGATTCAAATGAACACTGAAGCTTTCTTT. Looking up the rest from reference TRBV2 and TRBJ1-1 gives the full variable domain: EPEVTQTPSHQVTQMGQEVILRCVPISNHLYFYWYRQILGQKVEFLVSFYNNEISEKSEIFDDQFSVERPDGSNFTLKIRSTKLEDSAMYFCASRWIQMNTEAFFGQGTRLTVV.

The J gene is TRBJ2-1, the V gene TRBV13, with D tentatively TRBD2 (5 bases). The CDR3 is made up of 15 amino acids. Germline V gives CDR1 PRHDT, CDR2 FYEKMQ (reference sequence). V was clipped by 5 bases and J by 6 bases, with 17 bases between them. CDR3 protein: CASSTEVLEGNEQFF. Written as DNA, the CDR3 is TGTGCCAGCAGCACGGAGGTGCTAGAGGGCAATGAGCAGTTCTTC.

The chain carries TRBV4-3 and TRBJ2-5; 10 positions agree with TRBD1. V gave up 0 bases and J gave up 1 base; unmatched junction bases: 5. This CDR3 spans 17 amino acids. Germline V gene sequence: CDR1 LGHNA, CDR2 YSLEER. CDR3 DNA: TGCGCCAGCAGCCAAGATCGACAGGGGGCGATCCAAGAGACCCAGTACTTC. Translation gives CASSQDRQGAIQETQYF.

J is TRBJ1-1 and V is TRBV18; 7 bases line up with TRBD1. The germline V gene has CDR1 KGHSH and CDR2 LQKENI. V shed 3 bases and J 5 bases; nucleotides not matched to a gene: 6. The CDR3 sequence is 14 residues long. Here the CDR3 DNA reads TGTGCCAGCTCACCTTCTAGCAGGGGGACTGAAGCTTTCTTT. Its translation is CASSPSSRGTEAFF.

This CDR3 is CASSLGGRETQYF. In DNA, the CDR3 is TGCGCCAGCAGCTTGGGTGGGAGAGAGACCCAGTACTTC. This chain uses TRBV5-1 with TRBJ2-5, with D tentatively TRBD2 (5 bases). The CDR3 extends over 13 amino acids. Germline CDR1 is SGHRS and CDR2 is YFSETQ. The V and J ends lost 0 bases and 4 bases respectively, with 7 bases between them.

This chain links TRBV18 with TRBJ1-1; D remains unclear. Trimming removed 4 bases at V and 6 bases at J, with 12 bases between. The CDR3 consists of 13 residues. CDR1 KGHSH and CDR2 LQKENI come from the germline V gene. The CDR3: CASSRDPAAEAFF. CDR3 in DNA: TGTGCCAGCTCACGCGACCCCGCAGCTGAAGCTTTCTTT.

CDR3 bases: TGTGCCAGCAGCCCTACAGGGTTCGGCAATCAGCCCCAGCATTTT. Protein product: CASSPTGFGNQPQHF. V gene TRBV4-2 combines with J gene TRBJ1-5, with D perhaps TRBD1 (6 bases). Per the germline V gene, CDR1 is LGHNA and CDR2 is YNFKEQ. The V end lost 4 bases, the J end lost 2 bases, and 12 bases lay between the germline ends. There are 15 residues in the CDR3.

Written as DNA, the CDR3 is TGCGCCAGCAGCTTGGCCTCAACCACGACCTACGAGCAGTACTTC. Its translation: CASSLASTTTYEQYF. The V gene is TRBV5-1, the J gene TRBJ2-7; D is uncertain. Germline CDR1 is SGHRS and CDR2 is YFSETQ. The CDR3 is made up of 15 amino acids. V lost 0 bases to trimming and J lost 2 bases, with 12 bases between them. The full variable domain, its missing parts supplied by reference TRBV5-1 and TRBJ2-7, is KAGVTQTPRYLIKTRGQQVTLSCSPISGHRSVSWYQQTPGQGLQFLFEYFSETQRNKGNFPGRFSGRQFSNSRSEMNVSTLELGDSALYLCASSLASTTTYEQYFGPGTRLTVT.

The rearrangement joins TRBV5-1 to TRBJ1-1; the D is unclear. CDR3 size: 16 residues. Trimming took 0 bases from V and 1 from J, leaving 13 bases between them. The germline CDR1 and CDR2 sequences are SGHRS and YFSETQ. CDR3 sequence reads: CASSLVSARSNTEAFF. CDR3 coding DNA: TGCGCCAGCAGCTTGGTTTCTGCCAGGTCGAACACTGAAGCTTTCTTT.

This chain connects TRBV15 to TRBJ2-2; D possibly corresponds to TRBD1 (5 bases). This CDR3 has 14 amino acids. The V end was cut by 1 base, the J end by 5 bases, with 8 bases between. Germline assignment: CDR1 LNHNV and CDR2 YYDKDF (reference sequence). CDR3 region: CATSRVKGTGELFF. The CDR3 DNA follows: TGTGCCACCAGCAGAGTAAAGGGGACCGGGGAGCTGTTTTTT.

The gene calls are TRBV5-4 and TRBJ2-2; TRBD1 matches at 10 bases. Trimming cost V 0 bases and J 6 bases; bases outside gene matches: 5. The CDR3 totals 16 residues. CDR1 SGHNT and CDR2 YYREEE come from the germline V gene (reference sequence). The CDR3 reads CASSLAGTGVPGELFF. The CDR3 nucleotides read TGTGCCAGCAGCTTGGCCGGGACAGGGGTCCCCGGGGAGCTGTTTTTT.

This clone has only a few counts. The rearrangement links TRBV7-3 to TRBJ2-3; no firm D call. Germline V gives CDR1 SGHTA, CDR2 FQGTGA. The CDR3 is 14 amino acids. The V gene lost 6 bases and the J gene lost 8 bases, with 18 bases spanning the gap. CDR3 DNA sequence: TGTGCCAGCAGGACGTCCGCCGGTTCGGGTACGCAGTATTTT. Protein product: CASRTSAGSGTQYF.

The CDR3 loop reads CSGLARDTQYF. CDR3 bases: TGCAGCGGACTAGCCCGAGATACGCAGTATTTT. The chain carries TRBV20-1 and TRBJ2-3, with TRBD2 matching over 8 bases. From germline, CDR1 is DFQATT and CDR2 SNEGSKA (reference sequence). The CDR3 loop spans 11 amino acids.

The V and J genes are TRBV27 and TRBJ1-3; D might be TRBD1 (5 bases). Germline V gives CDR1 MNHEY, CDR2 SMNVEV (reference sequence). This CDR3 has 15 amino acids. V lost 5 bases to trimming and J lost 0 bases, with 11 bases between them. The CDR3 here is CASSQGRNSGNTIYF. The CDR3 bases are TGTGCCAGCAGTCAGGGACGGAACTCTGGAAACACCATATATTTT.

This chain joins TRBV5-1 and TRBJ2-5; 12 bases are a match to TRBD1. V trimming: 4 bases; J trimming: 7 bases; junction bases outside the gene matches: 8. This CDR3 spans 15 amino acids. The V gene's germline CDR1 is SGHRS and CDR2 YFSETQ. CDR3: CASSPGTGGLVTQYF. The CDR3 DNA follows: TGCGCCAGCAGCCCCGGGACAGGGGGCCTGGTGACCCAGTACTTC. Looking up the rest from reference TRBV5-1 and TRBJ2-5 gives the full variable domain: KAGVTQTPRYLIKTRGQQVTLSCSPISGHRSVSWYQQTPGQGLQFLFEYFSETQRNKGNFPGRFSGRQFSNSRSEMNVSTLELGDSALYLCASSPGTGGLVTQYFGPGTRLLVL.

The V and J genes are TRBV6-1 and TRBJ1-5, with D maybe TRBD1 (5 bases). This CDR3 region has 17 residues. CDR1 is MNHNS and CDR2 is SASEGT in the germline V gene. Trimming stripped 4 bases from V and 1 base from J, with 17 bases between. The chain's CDR3 is CASSALPGAQSNQPQHF. For the CDR3, the DNA is TGTGCCAGCAGTGCCCTTCCTGGGGCCCAAAGCAATCAGCCCCAGCATTTT.